Below are 19 T cell receptor beta chains sequenced from a single sample in a study of shared clonotypes between healthy human individuals. Terminally differentiated effector memory CD45RA+ cells were left out of the naive CD8 fraction, which was CD45RO-negative and positively selected for CCR7. TCRdb keeps only in-frame clones here, not all; method: immunoSEQ multiplex PCR. Of about 820,000 clones listed, 85% to 95% were seen once; the top ten hold around 24%. Sequencing was performed on naive CD8+ T cells sorted from blood. These receptors all stem from a young man in good health.

In DNA, the CDR3 is TGTGCCATCGGGGGCTACAATGAGCAGTTCTTC. This translates into CAIGGYNEQFF. The V gene is TRBV19, the J gene TRBJ2-1; D may be TRBD2 (6 bases). With 10 bases removed from V and 3 bases from J, the gap between germline ends came to 7 bases. The CDR3 extends over 11 amino acids. Germline assignment: CDR1 LNHDA and CDR2 SQIVND (reference sequence).

V is TRBV5-5 and J is TRBJ1-2; no clear D gene. Trimming left V 0 bases short and J 3 bases short, with 9 bases between. The germline V gene has CDR1 SGHKS and CDR2 YYEKEE (reference sequence). The CDR3 contains 14 residues. CDR3 coding DNA: TGTGCCAGCAGCTTGGCGGTGGATTACTATGGCTACACCTTC. It is translated as CASSLAVDYYGYTF.

The chain joins TRBV19 to TRBJ1-2, with D hard to call. Trimming removed 5 bases at V and 6 bases at J, with 13 bases between. This CDR3 spans 13 amino acids. Germline CDR1 LNHDA, CDR2 SQIVND (reference sequence). In DNA, the CDR3 is TGTGCCAGTAGTCCCGAACCTCATCATGGCTACACCTTC. Translation: CASSPEPHHGYTF.

This rearrangement joins TRBV7-9 to TRBJ2-7; D may be TRBD1 or TRBD2 (5 bases each). CDR3 size: 14 residues. The V end was cut by 1 base, the J end by 5 bases, with 12 bases between. Germline CDR1 reads SEHNR; CDR2 reads FQNEAQ (reference sequence). For the CDR3, the DNA is TGTGCCAGCAGCTTAGTTATCCGGGACCACGAGCAGTACTTC. Its translation is CASSLVIRDHEQYF.

J is TRBJ2-7 and V is TRBV7-8; D remains ambiguous. CDR3 length equals 12 residues. V was clipped by 1 base and J by 5 bases, with 6 bases between them. CDR1 and CDR2 (germline): SGHVS, FQNEAQ. The CDR3 loop reads CASSLDSHEQYF. The CDR3 DNA sequence: TGTGCCAGCAGCTTAGACAGTCACGAGCAGTACTTC.

On this clone itself: This sample also contains other DNA sequences that code for the same CDR3. The J gene is TRBJ1-5, the V gene TRBV19, with D unresolved. Trimming removed 3 bases from V and 1 base from J, with 7 bases in between. This CDR3 is built from 14 residues. Germline V gene sequence: CDR1 LNHDA, CDR2 SQIVND (reference sequence). The CDR3 DNA follows: TGTGCCAGTAGTATCGACGGCAGCAATCAGCCCCAGCATTTT. It encodes CASSIDGSNQPQHF.

The J gene is TRBJ2-7, the V gene TRBV28, with D perhaps TRBD1 or TRBD2 (5 bases each). V lost 11 bases, J lost 0 bases, and 17 bases lay in between. The CDR3 contains 14 residues. CDR1 is MDHEN, CDR2 SYDVKM, per germline. The CDR3 spells CAAGTGTSSYEQYF. The CDR3 region has the DNA TGTGCCGCGGGTACGGGGACCAGCTCCTACGAGCAGTACTTC.

The chain combines TRBV5-4 with TRBJ2-6, with a possible D match to TRBD2 (5 bases). Germline loops: CDR1 SGHNT, CDR2 YYREEE (reference sequence). CDR3 size: 13 residues. V was shortened by 9 bases and J by 2 bases, with 9 bases between the two germline ends. In DNA, the CDR3 is TGTGCCACCACGACTACTGGGGCCAACGTCCTGACTTTC. Protein: CATTTTGANVLTF.

V gene TRBV4-1 combines with J gene TRBJ2-1; D is ambiguous. V lost 0 bases, J lost 11 bases, and 14 bases lay in between. CDR3 length: 14 residues. Germline V gene data show CDR1 as MGHRA and CDR2 as YSYEKL. For the CDR3, the DNA is TGCGCCAGCAGCCAAGATAAGGCCCTAAGAAAGCAGTTCTTC. Protein: CASSQDKALRKQFF.

V is TRBV21-1 and J is TRBJ1-5. TRBV21-1 is designated a pseudogene. The CDR3 covers 16 residues. The CDR3 is CASSKATAWSGQPQHF. The CDR3 bases are TGTGCCAGCAGCAAAGCTACGGCCTGGAGTGGTCAGCCCCAGCATTTT.

In its sample, this clone was seen once. CDR3 sequence reads: CSVTTADRGGEQFF. As DNA, the CDR3 is TGCAGCGTTACAACCGCCGACAGGGGAGGTGAGCAGTTCTTC. V and J are TRBV29-1 and TRBJ2-1, with TRBD1 matching 8 bases. This CDR3 comprises 14 residues. V lost 5 bases to trimming and J lost 9 bases; unmatched junction nucleotides: 12. Germline lookup yields CDR1 SQVTM and CDR2 ANQGSEA.

V gene TRBV30 combines with J gene TRBJ2-5; the match to TRBD2 covers 11 bases. The CDR3 spans 15 residues. Looked up from germline, CDR1 is GTSNPN and CDR2 is SVGIG (reference sequence). The V gene end was trimmed by 1 base and the J gene end by 5 bases; junction bases not matched to a gene: 6. The CDR3 DNA reads TGTGCCTGGAGTGCCGGACTAGCGGGTATGGAGACCCAGTACTTC. It translates to CAWSAGLAGMETQYF. Filled out from reference TRBV30 and TRBJ2-5, the complete variable domain reads SQTIHQWPATLVQPVGSPLSLECTVEGTSNPNLYWYRQAAGRGLQLLFYSVGIGQISSEVPQNLSASRPQDRQFILSSKKLLLSDSGFYLCAWSAGLAGMETQYFGPGTRLLVL.

The rearrangement uses TRBV4-3 and TRBJ2-7; D possibly corresponds to TRBD1 (5 bases). From germline, CDR1 is LGHNA and CDR2 YSLEER. The CDR3 extends over 16 amino acids. Trimming removed 3 bases from V and 4 bases from J, with 19 bases in between. The CDR3 bases are TGCGCCAGCAGCCAGGACAAGAGATCCTTCAAATACGAGCAGTACTTC. Its protein product is CASSQDKRSFKYEQYF.

The V and J genes are TRBV9 and TRBJ2-3; possibly TRBD2 for D (5 bases). Trimming stripped 1 base from V and 3 bases from J, with 9 bases between. The germline gives CDR1 SGDLS, CDR2 YYNGEE. The CDR3 spans 14 residues. The CDR3 bases are TGTGCCAGCAGCGTAACCGGGGTGACAGATACGCAGTATTTT. The encoded protein is CASSVTGVTDTQYF.

Worth noting for this clone: The identical CDR3 is also encoded by other nucleotide sequences in the sample. CDR3 region: CASSLGPEQYF. CDR3 DNA sequence: TGTGCCAGCAGCTTAGGACCCGAGCAGTACTTC. V gene TRBV7-9 combines with J gene TRBJ2-7; no clear D. The germline V gene has CDR1 SEHNR and CDR2 FQNEAQ (reference sequence). The CDR3 consists of 11 residues. The V end was cut by 1 base, the J end by 6 bases, with 4 bases between.

About this clone itself: A read error is possible here, since a much larger clone lies one base away. The sample contains more than one DNA sequence encoding this CDR3. The V gene is TRBV27, the J gene TRBJ2-3, with 12 nucleotides matching TRBD2. V was clipped by 3 bases and J by 3 bases; unmatched bases: 1. CDR3 size: 15 residues. Germline V gene lookup returns CDR1 MNHEY and CDR2 SMNVEV (reference sequence). CDR3 protein: CASSLTSGRTDTQYF. Here the CDR3 DNA reads TGTGCCAGCAGTTTGACTAGCGGGAGAACAGATACGCAGTATTTT.

The chain employs TRBV10-2 and TRBJ2-7; D is undetermined. The V end was cut by 2 bases, the J end by 5 bases, with 10 bases between. CDR3 length equals 13 residues. Germline V gene sequence: CDR1 WSHSY, CDR2 SAAADI. The DNA for the CDR3 is TGCGCCAGCAGTGAGCCAAACAAGAACGAGCAGTACTTC. It yields the protein CASSEPNKNEQYF.

The CDR3 loop is CASSQAPRVLYNEQFF. DNA of the CDR3: TGTGCCAGCAGCCAAGCCCCCAGAGTATTGTACAATGAGCAGTTCTTC. The gene calls are TRBV14 and TRBJ2-1; no clear D gene. From germline, CDR1 is SGHDN and CDR2 FVKESK. CDR3 length: 16 residues. The germline V and J ends were trimmed by 1 base and 4 bases, with 14 bases remaining between them. Filled out from reference TRBV14 and TRBJ2-1, the complete variable domain reads EAGVTQFPSHSVIEKGQTVTLRCDPISGHDNLYWYRRVMGKEIKFLLHFVKESKQDESGMPNNRFLAERTGGTYSTLKVQPAELEDSGVYFCASSQAPRVLYNEQFFGPGTRLTVL.

This clone was seen a single time. The chain links TRBV7-9 to TRBJ2-7; D ambiguous. Trimming removed 0 bases from V and 2 bases from J, with 11 bases in between. The CDR3 loop spans 15 amino acids. The germline V gene encodes CDR1 SEHNR and CDR2 FQNEAQ (reference sequence). The CDR3 region has the DNA TGTGCCAGCAGCTTAGCGCCGGACCCCACCTACGAGCAGTACTTC. It is translated as CASSLAPDPTYEQYF.